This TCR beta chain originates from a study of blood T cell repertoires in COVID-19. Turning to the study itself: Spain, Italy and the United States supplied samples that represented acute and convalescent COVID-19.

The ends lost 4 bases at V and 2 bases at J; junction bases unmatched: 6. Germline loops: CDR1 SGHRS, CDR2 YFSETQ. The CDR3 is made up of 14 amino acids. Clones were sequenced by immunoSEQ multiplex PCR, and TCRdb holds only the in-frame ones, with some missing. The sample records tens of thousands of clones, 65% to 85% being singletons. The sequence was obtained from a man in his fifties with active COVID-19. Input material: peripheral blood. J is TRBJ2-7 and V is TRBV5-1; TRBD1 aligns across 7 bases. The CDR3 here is CASSPGDSTYEQYF. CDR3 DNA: TGCGCCAGCAGCCCCGGGGACAGCACCTACGAGCAGTACTTC.